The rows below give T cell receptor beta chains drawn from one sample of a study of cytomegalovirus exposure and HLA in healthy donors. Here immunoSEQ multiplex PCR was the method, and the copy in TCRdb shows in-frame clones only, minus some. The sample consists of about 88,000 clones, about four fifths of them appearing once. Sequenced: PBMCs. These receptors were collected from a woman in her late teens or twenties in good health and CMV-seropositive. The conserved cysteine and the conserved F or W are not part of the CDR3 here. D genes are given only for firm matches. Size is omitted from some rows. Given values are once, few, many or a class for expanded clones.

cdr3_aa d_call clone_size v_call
ASSAYRGWYSNQPQH TRBD1 once TRBV5-1
ASSLAYNEQF - once TRBV5-1
ASRVSYEQY - - TRBV27
ASLYTVSTDTQY - - TRBV2
ASSLDSDQPQH - - TRBV5-1
ASSLGTNQPQH - - TRBV18
AGSMRTSPLH - once TRBV19
ASSLSRGGIYEQY TRBD2 - TRBV27
ASSPQDTEAF - - TRBV19
ASSGHYPNTEAF - - TRBV6-6
ASSLTGYEQY - few TRBV5-6
ASSSTGGQGYGYT TRBD1 - TRBV28
ASSQGTGFAYEQY TRBD1 - TRBV5-1
ASSEVGGINSPLH TRBD1 - TRBV6-1
ASSGTGGSGNTIY - - TRBV21-1
ASSPGTARPYEQY TRBD1 - TRBV7-9
ASSYGGNSPLH - - TRBV7-3
SVEGVETKRPYEQY - - TRBV29-1
ASSVVERGGGETQY TRBD2 - TRBV9
ASSLEREIYGYT - - TRBV7-9
SVDSWTGNTGELF TRBD1 - TRBV29-1
ASSVHPGDTDTQY - - TRBV9
ASSSDRGGTEAF TRBD1 - TRBV7-6
ASRTGYSPLH - - TRBV5-6
ASRGASSYNEQF - - TRBV2
ASSLSTGTRYEQY TRBD2 - TRBV5-6
ASSPVVGGEGNEQF - once TRBV10-1
ATGTVGYSGNTIY - - TRBV15
ASSPEKTVNNEQF - - TRBV5-1
ASSQNSPLH - many TRBV11-2
ASSPQPQNIQY - few TRBV9
ASCQRTLQETQY - - TRBV6-1
AWSVRGAATNEKLF - - TRBV30
ATTPGRLGNTIY - - TRBV15
ATSRAGVDTGELF TRBD2 - TRBV19
ASSESGAGLYEQY - - TRBV10-1
ASSLGYSFFYNEQF - - TRBV5-1
ASSLRTDTDTQY - - TRBV13
ASSDTGKGAQH - - TRBV7-3
ASLGDRGFFGANVLT TRBD1 - TRBV19
ASSLATSGFSTDTQY TRBD2 - TRBV5-1
ASSLEFTSGGDEQF TRBD2 - TRBV7-2
ASSLDGGPQPQH - once TRBV5-4
ASSQARGRENIQY - - TRBV4-3
ATWTGTGNTIY TRBD1 - TRBV27
ASSQEYRGPYEQY TRBD1 - TRBV4-1
AISETTGELSPLH TRBD1 - TRBV10-3
ASSRPLGTSNTEAF - - TRBV5-6
ASAGETQY - - TRBV18
ASNWGLNYGYT - - TRBV6-1
ASSIDTQETQY - few TRBV5-6
ASSSRGGGTDTQY TRBD2 - TRBV9
ASKGQGNGSPLH TRBD1 few TRBV19
ASSLGTGLGYT TRBD1 once TRBV14
ASSYAGEQF - - TRBV4-3
ASSPPAGPEAEQY - - TRBV9
ASSGTSGGEGDTQY TRBD2 once TRBV2